The 14 T cell receptor beta chains listed next were all sequenced from one sample in a study of CD8+ T cells in alopecia areata. As the sequencing template, cDNA was produced by extracting RNA and reverse transcribing it. The method was immunoSEQ multiplex PCR; TCRdb's version includes in-frame clones alone and lacks a portion of them. The sample lists some 220,000 clones; under 60% were seen once. Noted treatment: oral pan-JAK inhibitor, 5-10 mg twice daily. Sample: CD4+ T cells sorted from blood, taken at week 4, from a patient treated with tofacitinib. The receptors were gathered from a human donor with alopecia areata.

This clone has only a few counts. This chain joins TRBV7-8 and TRBJ1-6, with D unresolved. The CDR3 covers 15 residues. Germline CDR1 and CDR2: SGHVS and FQNEAQ. The V end was cut by 5 bases, the J end by 7 bases, with 15 bases between. The CDR3 reads CASSPRWEWNSPLHF. The CDR3, as DNA: TGTGCCAGCAGCCCACGGTGGGAGTGGAATTCACCCCTCCACTTT.

In its sample, this clone was seen a few times. The CDR3 bases are TGCAGCATCGAGCCCGGGACAGGGGCCTACAATGAGCAGTTCTTC. Translation gives CSIEPGTGAYNEQFF. The chain combines TRBV29-1 with TRBJ2-1, with 10 bases lining up with TRBD1. Germline CDR1 is SQVTM and CDR2 is ANQGSEA. The junction had 9 bases not matched to a gene; V was cut back by 8 bases and J by 2 bases. The CDR3 runs to 15 residues.

This clone was detected only a few times. The CDR3 DNA is TGCGCCAGCAGCCAATTGCGGCAGGGGTCGGGTGAGCAGTTCTTC. Protein product: CASSQLRQGSGEQFF. The rearrangement joins TRBV4-1 to TRBJ2-1, with D perhaps TRBD1 (6 bases). There are 15 residues in the CDR3. The V gene's germline CDR1 is MGHRA and CDR2 YSYEKL. V gave up 2 bases and J gave up 9 bases, with 17 bases separating them.

J is TRBJ2-5 and V is TRBV7-2, with a possible D match to TRBD2 (5 bases). The CDR3 loop spans 14 amino acids. Germline CDR1 is SGHTA and CDR2 is FQGNSA. V was shortened by 1 base and J by 1 base, with 7 bases between the two germline ends. The CDR3 coding sequence is TGTGCCAGCAGCTTAGGAGGGATCCAAGAGACCCAGTACTTC. Amino acids: CASSLGGIQETQYF.

The J gene is TRBJ2-7, the V gene TRBV7-9; 9 bases are shared with TRBD1. This CDR3 contains 13 residues. Germline CDR1 and CDR2: SEHNR and FQNEAQ (reference sequence). The ends lost 7 bases at V and 5 bases at J; junction bases unmatched: 6. CDR3 nucleotides: TGTGCCAGCACCCACAGGGGGCTTAACGAGCAGTACTTC. Amino acids: CASTHRGLNEQYF.

The rearrangement joins TRBV6-5 to TRBJ2-3, with TRBD2 matching over 8 bases. This CDR3 contains 14 residues. The V segment lost 6 bases and the J segment 3 bases; nucleotides outside the gene matches: 5. Germline V gene lookup returns CDR1 MNHEY and CDR2 SVGAGI. The CDR3 nucleotides read TGTGCCAGCAGCTACCCGGGGGGGACAGATACGCAGTATTTT. It specifies CASSYPGGTDTQYF.

V is TRBV29-1 and J is TRBJ2-3, with 11 bases fitting TRBD1. The CDR3 is 15 residues long. V gave up 4 bases and J gave up 5 bases; unmatched junction bases: 8. Looked up from germline, CDR1 is SQVTM and CDR2 is ANQGSEA. The CDR3 nucleotides are TGCAGCGTTGCCGGACAGGGGGCTTCACAAGATACGCAGTATTTT. Its translation: CSVAGQGASQDTQYF.

This sequence joins TRBV25-1 and TRBJ2-1; D is uncertain. Germline V gene data show CDR1 as MGHDK and CDR2 as SYGVNS. With 3 bases removed from V and 2 bases from J, the gap between germline ends came to 8 bases. The CDR3 covers 14 residues. This chain's CDR3 is CASSEAEPYNEQFF. The CDR3 DNA sequence: TGTGCCAGCAGTGAGGCGGAGCCCTACAATGAGCAGTTCTTC.

V gene TRBV29-1 combines with J gene TRBJ2-1; no definite D call. Trimming pared 4 bases from V and 5 bases from J, leaving 18 bases between. The CDR3 spans 15 residues. Germline V CDR1 and CDR2: SQVTM, ANQGSEA. The CDR3 DNA sequence: TGCAGCGTTGCGCAAATCGGTTCTACACACAATGAGCAGTTCTTC. It codes for CSVAQIGSTHNEQFF.

This chain joins TRBV19 and TRBJ2-7; 16 bases align to TRBD2. With V trimmed by 6 bases and J by 6 bases, 11 bases remained unmatched. CDR1 LNHDA and CDR2 SQIVND come from the germline V gene (reference sequence). The CDR3 contains 17 residues. CDR3 DNA: TGTGCCAGTAGGAGACGTGGGACTAGCGGGGGGGACGGCGAGCAGTACTTC. Protein: CASRRRGTSGGDGEQYF.

The J gene is TRBJ1-2, the V gene TRBV6-1; no definite D call. CDR1 and CDR2 (germline): MNHNS, SASEGT. The CDR3 loop spans 12 amino acids. Trimming removed 2 bases from V and 4 bases from J, with 5 bases in between. CDR3 in DNA: TGTGCCAGCAGTGAACGAGTCTATGGCTACACCTTC. Translation: CASSERVYGYTF.

The V and J genes are TRBV6-6 and TRBJ2-1; 8 bases fit TRBD2. V lost 8 bases, J lost 8 bases, and 14 bases stayed unmatched. CDR1 is MNHNY and CDR2 is SVGAGI in the germline V gene (reference sequence). The CDR3 runs 15 residues. The CDR3 sequence: CASAHGGGRGDEQFF. The CDR3 nucleotides are TGTGCCAGCGCCCACGGGGGGGGGCGAGGGGATGAGCAGTTCTTC.

This chain joins TRBV30 and TRBJ1-6; D might be TRBD1 (5 bases). Germline CDR1 reads GTSNPN; CDR2 reads SVGIG (reference sequence). The CDR3 loop spans 14 amino acids. Trimming pared 0 bases from V and 7 bases from J, leaving 10 bases between. CDR3 nucleotides: TGTGCCTGGAGTGTACGGCAGGGCAATTCACCCCTCCACTTT. Translating gives CAWSVRQGNSPLHF. Together with reference TRBV30 and TRBJ1-6, the CDR3 gives the full variable domain: SQTIHQWPATLVQPVGSPLSLECTVEGTSNPNLYWYRQAAGRGLQLLFYSVGIGQISSEVPQNLSASRPQDRQFILSSKKLLLSDSGFYLCAWSVRQGNSPLHFGNGTRLTVT.

The V gene is TRBV2, the J gene TRBJ1-1; maybe TRBD1 (5 bases). V dropped 6 bases and J dropped 4 bases, with 9 bases sitting between them. The germline CDR1 and CDR2 sequences are SNHLY and FYNNEI. CDR3 length: 12 residues. The CDR3 DNA reads TGTGCCAGCAGGGTAGGGACCACTGAAGCTTTCTTT. Protein sequence: CASRVGTTEAFF.